These 11 T cell receptor beta chains were sequenced from one sample in a study of beta chain features in type 1 diabetes. No antigen has been assigned to these receptors. The isolated RNA, all of it, was reverse transcribed, so expressed TCRB transcripts were what got sequenced. Some clones are missing from TCRdb's copy, which holds only in-frame ones; the method was immunoSEQ multiplex PCR. The repertoire holds 600,000 to 700,000 clones, with roughly 13% as singletons. Study results and limitations: Type 1 diabetes patients showed a moderate but significant shortening of TCRB CDR3s in all four CD4+ subsets.

The sequenced material came from naive CD4+ T cells from blood. The receptor set was obtained from a man between 18 and 29 years old with type 1 diabetes.

This clone was picked up a small number of times. V gene TRBV7-9 combines with J gene TRBJ2-3; the D gene could be TRBD1 or TRBD2 (5 bases each). Per the germline V gene, CDR1 is SEHNR and CDR2 is FQNEAQ (reference sequence). Trimming shortened V by 3 bases and J by 1 base, and 17 bases separated the two germline ends. The CDR3 has 17 residues. CDR3 nucleotides: TGTGCCAGCAGCTTCTTAGGCCTCGTGGGGGGCACAGATACGCAGTATTTT. Protein sequence: CASSFLGLVGGTDTQYF.

There are a few counts of this clone. This sequence joins TRBV6-5 and TRBJ2-1, with D possibly TRBD2 on 5 matching bases. The germline V gene has CDR1 MNHEY and CDR2 SVGAGI. V lost 5 bases, J lost 4 bases, and 12 bases lay in between. The CDR3 has 14 residues. The CDR3 DNA reads TGTGCCAGCAGTCTGCCGGACTTGTACAATGAGCAGTTCTTC. Translating gives CASSLPDLYNEQFF.

This clone was seen more than once but under ten times. The rearrangement links TRBV4-1 to TRBJ1-4; the match to TRBD1 covers 9 bases. V lost 5 bases and J lost 7; bases outside the gene matches: 14. The CDR3 is 17 residues long. Germline-derived CDR1 and CDR2 are MGHRA and YSYEKL. CDR3 in amino acids: CASSATGGGQGTEKLFF. CDR3 bases: TGCGCCAGCAGCGCGACAGGCGGGGGACAGGGAACTGAAAAACTGTTTTTT.

The chain combines TRBV10-3 with TRBJ2-7, with TRBD1 matching 7 bases. V was clipped by 3 bases and J by 5 bases; unmatched bases: 7. CDR1 ENHRY and CDR2 SYGVKD come from the germline V gene. This CDR3 spans 14 amino acids. The CDR3 nucleotides read TGTGCCATCAGTGAACGACAGGGCCGGAACGAGCAGTACTTC. Protein sequence: CAISERQGRNEQYF.

The rearrangement uses TRBV5-1 and TRBJ2-1; 9 bases agree with TRBD1. V gave up 4 bases and J gave up 9 bases; unmatched junction bases: 8. Germline lookup yields CDR1 SGHRS and CDR2 YFSETQ. The CDR3 consists of 14 residues. The CDR3 nucleotides are TGCGCCAGCAGCAGCGACAGGGGGTACGGTGAGCAGTTCTTC. Its protein product is CASSSDRGYGEQFF. The full variable domain, its missing parts supplied by reference TRBV5-1 and TRBJ2-1, is KAGVTQTPRYLIKTRGQQVTLSCSPISGHRSVSWYQQTPGQGLQFLFEYFSETQRNKGNFPGRFSGRQFSNSRSEMNVSTLELGDSALYLCASSSDRGYGEQFFGPGTRLTVL.

This chain connects TRBV5-1 to TRBJ1-1; D may be TRBD1 (5 bases). Trimming took 0 bases from V and 0 from J, leaving 12 bases between them. The V gene's germline CDR1 is SGHRS and CDR2 YFSETQ. The CDR3 spans 16 residues. CDR3 loop: CASSLGGLGVNTEAFF. CDR3 nucleotide sequence: TGCGCCAGCAGCTTGGGCGGTCTGGGGGTGAACACTGAAGCTTTCTTT.

The table lists this clone with a few counts. The chain recombines TRBV19 with TRBJ1-2, with D perhaps TRBD1 (6 bases). This CDR3 comprises 14 residues. Germline-derived CDR1 and CDR2 are LNHDA and SQIVND (reference sequence). The V and J ends lost 4 bases and 4 bases respectively, with 13 bases between them. CDR3 in DNA: TGTGCCAGTAGTAAAGGGGGAACATCCTATGGCTACACCTTC. This gives the protein CASSKGGTSYGYTF.

V gene TRBV2 combines with J gene TRBJ1-5, with D tentatively TRBD1 (5 bases). Per the germline V gene, CDR1 is SNHLY and CDR2 is FYNNEI. CDR3 length: 16 residues. Trimming removed 4 bases from V and 0 bases from J, with 13 bases in between. The CDR3 protein is CASSVGVAYSNQPQHF. DNA of the CDR3: TGTGCCAGCAGTGTAGGGGTGGCCTATAGCAATCAGCCCCAGCATTTT.

The table lists this clone with a few counts. The chain combines TRBV11-1 with TRBJ2-3; D gene uncertain. The CDR3 spans 12 residues. Per germline, CDR1 SGHAT and CDR2 FQDESV (reference sequence). V lost 1 base and J lost 6, with 5 bases in between. The CDR3 here is CASSLGLDTQYF. The CDR3 nucleotides are TGTGCCAGCAGCTTAGGACTGGATACGCAGTATTTT.

The table lists this clone with a few counts. V is TRBV2 and J is TRBJ2-3; 7 bases map to TRBD2. V dropped 7 bases and J dropped 3; count of bases not matched to a gene: 7. CDR1 and CDR2 (germline): SNHLY, FYNNEI. There are 14 residues in the CDR3. The CDR3 reads CASNPTSATDTQYF. In nucleotides, the CDR3 is TGTGCCAGCAACCCAACTAGCGCAACAGATACGCAGTATTTT.

This clone has only a few counts. This rearrangement joins TRBV19 to TRBJ1-6, with TRBD1 as a possible D gene (5 bases). This CDR3 spans 14 amino acids. With 9 bases removed from V and 10 bases from J, the gap between germline ends came to 19 bases. CDR1 and CDR2 from the germline V gene are LNHDA and SQIVND (reference sequence). CDR3 nucleotide sequence: TGTGCCAGCCACCCCGGAGGACATGGCTCACCCCTCCACTTT. It translates to CASHPGGHGSPLHF.